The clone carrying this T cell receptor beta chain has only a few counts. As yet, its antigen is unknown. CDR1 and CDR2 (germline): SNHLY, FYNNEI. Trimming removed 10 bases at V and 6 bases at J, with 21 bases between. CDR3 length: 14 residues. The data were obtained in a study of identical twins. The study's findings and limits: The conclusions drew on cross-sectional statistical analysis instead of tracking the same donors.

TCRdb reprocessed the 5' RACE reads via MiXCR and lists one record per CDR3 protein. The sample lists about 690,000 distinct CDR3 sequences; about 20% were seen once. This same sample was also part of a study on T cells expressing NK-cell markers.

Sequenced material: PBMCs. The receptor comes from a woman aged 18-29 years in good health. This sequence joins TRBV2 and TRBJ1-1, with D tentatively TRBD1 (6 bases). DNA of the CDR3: TGTGCCACCACGTCACAGGGTGTAGCTTCTGAAGCTTTCTTT. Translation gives CATTSQGVASEAFF.